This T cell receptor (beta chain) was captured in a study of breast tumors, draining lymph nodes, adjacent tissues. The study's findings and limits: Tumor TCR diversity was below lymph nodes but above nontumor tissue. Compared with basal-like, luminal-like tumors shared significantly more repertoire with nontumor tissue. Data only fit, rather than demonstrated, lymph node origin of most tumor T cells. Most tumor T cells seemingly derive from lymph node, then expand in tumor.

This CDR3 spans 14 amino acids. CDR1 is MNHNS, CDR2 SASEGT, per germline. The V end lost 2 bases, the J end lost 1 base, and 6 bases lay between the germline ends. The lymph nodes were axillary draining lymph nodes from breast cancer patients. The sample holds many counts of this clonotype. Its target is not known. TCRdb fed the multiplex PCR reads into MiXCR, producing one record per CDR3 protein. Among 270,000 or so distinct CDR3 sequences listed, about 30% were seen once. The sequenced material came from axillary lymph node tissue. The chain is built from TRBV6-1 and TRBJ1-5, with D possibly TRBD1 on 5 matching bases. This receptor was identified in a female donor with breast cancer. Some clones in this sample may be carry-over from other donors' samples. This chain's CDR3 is CASSERDSNQPQHF. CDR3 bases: TGTGCCAGCAGTGAACGGGACAGCAATCAGCCCCAGCATTTT.